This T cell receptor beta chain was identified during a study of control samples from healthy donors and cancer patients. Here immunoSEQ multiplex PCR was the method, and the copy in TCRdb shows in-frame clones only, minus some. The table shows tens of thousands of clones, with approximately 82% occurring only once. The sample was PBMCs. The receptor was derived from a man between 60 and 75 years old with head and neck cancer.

CDR3 protein: CASRTGKRNSPLHF. The CDR3 DNA is TGTGCCAGCCGGACAGGCAAGAGGAATTCACCCCTCCACTTT. The rearrangement links TRBV6-5 to TRBJ1-6; TRBD1 aligns across 7 bases. J was trimmed by 7 bases and V by 8 bases; bases with no gene match: 8. Germline CDR1 is MNHEY and CDR2 is SVGAGI. This CDR3 spans 14 amino acids.